The clone carrying this TCR beta chain was seen once. The sample is drawn from a study of blood T cell repertoires in COVID-19. Study-level background: The United States, Italy and Spain supplied acute and convalescent COVID-19 samples. From T cells, B-cell-depleted T cells, or PBMCs came the material, which was cDNA or gDNA.

Using immunoSEQ multiplex PCR, the repertoire was profiled, and TCRdb retains in-frame clones only, with some absent. The sample lists about 200,000 clones, approximately 86% occurring once. CDR1 is SNHLY and CDR2 is FYNNEI in the germline V gene. CDR3 length: 13 amino acids. The V end was cut by 6 bases, the J end by 6 bases, with 13 bases between. The clonotype comes from a woman in her forties with acute COVID-19. V usage is TRBV2 and J usage is TRBJ2-3; possible D gene TRBD2, 6 bases. The sequenced sample was PBMCs or T cells enriched from blood (not recorded which). The chain's CDR3 is CASSGWGEDTQYF. In DNA, the CDR3 is TGTGCCAGCAGCGGCTGGGGGGAGGATACGCAGTATTTT.